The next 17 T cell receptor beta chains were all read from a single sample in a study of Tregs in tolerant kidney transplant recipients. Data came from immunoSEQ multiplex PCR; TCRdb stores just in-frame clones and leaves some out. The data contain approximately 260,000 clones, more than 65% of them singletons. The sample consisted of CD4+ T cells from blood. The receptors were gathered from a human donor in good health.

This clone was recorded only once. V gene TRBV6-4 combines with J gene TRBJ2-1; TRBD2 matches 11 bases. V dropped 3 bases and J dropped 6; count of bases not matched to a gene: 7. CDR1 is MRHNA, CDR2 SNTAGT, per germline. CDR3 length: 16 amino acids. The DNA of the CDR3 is TGTGCCAGCAGTGAATCTGGGCTAGCGGGAGGCAATGAGCAGTTCTTC. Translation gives CASSESGLAGGNEQFF.

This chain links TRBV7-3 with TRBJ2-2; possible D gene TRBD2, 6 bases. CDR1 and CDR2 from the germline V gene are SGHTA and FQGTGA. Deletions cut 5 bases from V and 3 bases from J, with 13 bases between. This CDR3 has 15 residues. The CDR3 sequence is CASSLTGTYTGELFF. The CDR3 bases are TGTGCCAGCAGCCTTACCGGGACTTACACCGGGGAGCTGTTTTTT. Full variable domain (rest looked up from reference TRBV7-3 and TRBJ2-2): GAGVSQTPSNKVTEKGKYVELRCDPISGHTALYWYRQSLGQGPEFLIYFQGTGAADDSGLPNDRFFAVRPEGSVSTLKIQRTERGDSAVYLCASSLTGTYTGELFFGEGSRLTVL.

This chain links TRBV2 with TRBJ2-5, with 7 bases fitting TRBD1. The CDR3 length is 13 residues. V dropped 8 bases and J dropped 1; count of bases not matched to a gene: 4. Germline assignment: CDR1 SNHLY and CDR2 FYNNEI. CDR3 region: CASGAGGQETQYF. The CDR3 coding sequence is TGTGCCAGCGGGGCAGGGGGCCAAGAGACCCAGTACTTC.

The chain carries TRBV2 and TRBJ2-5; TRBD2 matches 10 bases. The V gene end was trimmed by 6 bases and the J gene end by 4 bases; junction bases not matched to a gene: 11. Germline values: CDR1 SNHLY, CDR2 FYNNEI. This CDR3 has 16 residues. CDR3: CASSVMGAGGRETQYF. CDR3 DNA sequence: TGTGCCAGCAGCGTCATGGGAGCGGGAGGGCGAGAGACCCAGTACTTC.

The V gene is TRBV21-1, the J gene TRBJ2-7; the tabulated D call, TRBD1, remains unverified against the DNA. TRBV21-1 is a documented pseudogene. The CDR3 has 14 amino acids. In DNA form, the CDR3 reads TGTGCCAGCAGCAAAGGGCAGGTGATAGGTGAGCAGTACTTC. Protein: CASSKGQVIGEQYF.

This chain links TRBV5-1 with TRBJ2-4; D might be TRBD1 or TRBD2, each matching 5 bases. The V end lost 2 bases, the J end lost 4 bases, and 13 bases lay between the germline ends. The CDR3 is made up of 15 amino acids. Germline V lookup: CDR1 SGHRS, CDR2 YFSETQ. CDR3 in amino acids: CASSFAGTGKNIQYF. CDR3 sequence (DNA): TGCGCCAGCAGCTTCGCCGGGACGGGGAAAAACATTCAGTACTTC.

The CDR3 nucleotides are TGTGCCAGCAGGAGGACAGAAACTCAGCCCCAGCATTTT. Protein: CASRRTETQPQHF. The genes are TRBV6-1 and TRBJ1-5; D is perhaps TRBD1 (6 bases). Trimming stripped 6 bases from V and 6 bases from J, with 12 bases between. Germline V gives CDR1 MNHNS, CDR2 SASEGT. The CDR3 is made up of 13 amino acids.

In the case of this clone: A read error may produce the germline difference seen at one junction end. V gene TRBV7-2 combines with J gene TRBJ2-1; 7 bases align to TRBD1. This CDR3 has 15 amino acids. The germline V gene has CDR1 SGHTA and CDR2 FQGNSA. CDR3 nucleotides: TGTGCCAGCACCTTACAGACAGGGTCCTACAATGAGCAGTTCTTC. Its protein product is CASTLQTGSYNEQFF.

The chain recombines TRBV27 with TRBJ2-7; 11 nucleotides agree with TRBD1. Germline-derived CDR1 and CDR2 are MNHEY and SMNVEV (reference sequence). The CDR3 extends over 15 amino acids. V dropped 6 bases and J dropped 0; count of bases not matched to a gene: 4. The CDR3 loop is CASSPDRGLSYEQYF. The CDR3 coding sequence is TGTGCCAGCAGCCCGGACAGGGGGCTCTCCTACGAGCAGTACTTC.

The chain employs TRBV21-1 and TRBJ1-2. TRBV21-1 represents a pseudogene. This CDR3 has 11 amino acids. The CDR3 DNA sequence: TGTGCCAGCGGTAGGGAGGATGGCTACACCTTC. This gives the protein CASGREDGYTF.

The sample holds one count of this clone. The CDR3 here is CASIQFGQIYGYTF. Here the CDR3 DNA reads TGTGCCAGCATCCAATTCGGACAGATCTATGGCTACACCTTC. The chain recombines TRBV7-2 with TRBJ1-2; weak D call: TRBD1 (6 bases). Trimming cost V 7 bases and J 4 bases, with 16 bases left between them. Germline V gene lookup returns CDR1 SGHTA and CDR2 FQGNSA. The CDR3 totals 14 residues.

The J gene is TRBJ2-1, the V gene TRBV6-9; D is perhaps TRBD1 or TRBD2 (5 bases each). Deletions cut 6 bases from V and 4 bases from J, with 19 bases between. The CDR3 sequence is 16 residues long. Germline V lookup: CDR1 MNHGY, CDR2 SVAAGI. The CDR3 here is CASREAPGTEYNEQFF. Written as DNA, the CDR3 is TGTGCCAGCAGGGAGGCCCCCGGGACCGAGTACAATGAGCAGTTCTTC.

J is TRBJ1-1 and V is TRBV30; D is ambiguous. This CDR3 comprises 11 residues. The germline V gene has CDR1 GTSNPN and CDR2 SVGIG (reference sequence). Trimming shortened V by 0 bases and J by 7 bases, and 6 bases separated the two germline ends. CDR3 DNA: TGTGCCTGGAGTGTAGCCGTTGAAGCTTTCTTT. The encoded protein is CAWSVAVEAFF.

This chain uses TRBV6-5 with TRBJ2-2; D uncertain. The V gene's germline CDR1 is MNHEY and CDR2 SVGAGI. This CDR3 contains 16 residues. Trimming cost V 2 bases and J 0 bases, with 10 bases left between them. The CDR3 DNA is TGTGCCAGCAGTTACCGGGTAGTAGCGAACACCGGGGAGCTGTTTTTT. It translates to CASSYRVVANTGELFF.

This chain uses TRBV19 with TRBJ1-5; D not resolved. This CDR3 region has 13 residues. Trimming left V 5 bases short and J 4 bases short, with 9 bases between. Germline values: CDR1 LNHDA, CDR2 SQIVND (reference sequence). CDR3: CASSGRANQPQHF. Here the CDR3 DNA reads TGTGCCAGTAGTGGGAGGGCGAATCAGCCCCAGCATTTT.

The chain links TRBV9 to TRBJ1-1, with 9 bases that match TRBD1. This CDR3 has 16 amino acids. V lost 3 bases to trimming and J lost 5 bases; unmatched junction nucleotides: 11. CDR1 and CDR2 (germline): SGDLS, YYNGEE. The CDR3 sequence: CASSERDRAGSTEAFF. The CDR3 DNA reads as TGTGCCAGCAGCGAGAGGGACAGGGCTGGGAGTACTGAAGCTTTCTTT.

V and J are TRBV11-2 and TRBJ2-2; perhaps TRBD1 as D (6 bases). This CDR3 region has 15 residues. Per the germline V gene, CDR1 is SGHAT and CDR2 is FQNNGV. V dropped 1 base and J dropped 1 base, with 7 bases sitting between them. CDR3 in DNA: TGTGCCAGCAGCTTAGTGACAGGGAACACCGGGGAGCTGTTTTTT. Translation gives CASSLVTGNTGELFF.